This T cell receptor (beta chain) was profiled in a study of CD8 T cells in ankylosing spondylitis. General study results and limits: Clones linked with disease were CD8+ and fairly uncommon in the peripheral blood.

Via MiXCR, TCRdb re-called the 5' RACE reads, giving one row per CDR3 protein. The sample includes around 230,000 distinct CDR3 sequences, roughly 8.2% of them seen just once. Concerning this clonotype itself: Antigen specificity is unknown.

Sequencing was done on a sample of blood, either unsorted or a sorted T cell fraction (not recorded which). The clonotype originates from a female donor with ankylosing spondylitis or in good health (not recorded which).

The CDR3 is CASSPGELFF. As DNA, the CDR3 is TGTGCCAGCAGCCCCGGGGAGCTGTTTTTT. This chain uses TRBV7-9 with TRBJ2-2; D remains unclear. The germline V and J ends were trimmed by 5 bases and 6 bases, with 1 base remaining between them. CDR1 and CDR2 from the germline V gene are SEHNR and FQNEAQ (reference sequence). CDR3 length: 10 amino acids. Looking up the rest from reference TRBV7-9 and TRBJ2-2 gives the full variable domain: DTGVSQNPRHKITKRGQNVTFRCDPISEHNRLYWYRQTLGQGPEFLTYFQNEAQLEKSRLLSDRFSAERPKGSFSTLEIQRTEQGDSAMYLCASSPGELFFGEGSRLTVL.